The rows below give T cell receptor beta chains drawn from one sample of a study of post-analysis software for immune sequencing data. TCRdb itself ran the PCR reads through MiXCR, one entry per CDR3 protein. The sample includes about 570,000 distinct CDR3 sequences, approximately 34% seen only once; the top ten take 5% to 6%. Sequencing input: blood. The source is a girl aged 2-17 years with multiple sclerosis. Both conserved end residues are part of each CDR3. The D gene is left open where the match is weak. Clone size is given for some rows only: seen once, a few or many times, or a class if the clone is expanded.

v_gene: TRBV11-2
j_gene: TRBJ2-1
d_gene: -
abundance: few
CDR3nt: TGTGCCAGCAGCAAAGGGGGTACAGGCTACAATGAGCAGTTCTTC
CDR3aa: CASSKGGTGYNEQFF

v_gene: TRBV9
j_gene: TRBJ1-4
d_gene: -
abundance: -
CDR3nt: TGTGCCAGCAGCGTAGCGGTTAATGAAAAACTGTTTTTT
CDR3aa: CASSVAVNEKLFF

v_gene: TRBV12-5
j_gene: TRBJ2-2
d_gene: TRBD1
abundance: -
CDR3nt: TGTGCTAGTGGTTCGGGACAGGGGGCTACCAGGGAGCTGTTTTTT
CDR3aa: CASGSGQGATRELFF

v_gene: TRBV6-6
j_gene: TRBJ2-1
d_gene: -
abundance: -
CDR3nt: TGTGCCAGCCAAGTTAGCTCCTACAATGAGCAGTTCTTC
CDR3aa: CASQVSSYNEQFF

v_gene: TRBV10-3
j_gene: TRBJ2-3
d_gene: TRBD2
abundance: -
CDR3nt: TGTGCCGCCAGAGGACTAGCGGGGGAAACAGATACGCAGTATTTT
CDR3aa: CAARGLAGETDTQYF

v_gene: TRBV12-3/TRBV12-4
j_gene: TRBJ1-2
d_gene: -
abundance: few
CDR3nt: TGTGCCAGCAGTTTAGGTTTCGATGGCTACACCTTC
CDR3aa: CASSLGFDGYTF

v_gene: TRBV5-1
j_gene: TRBJ2-7
d_gene: -
abundance: -
CDR3nt: TGCGCCAGCAGCCGAGGGAACATGGGACACCAGTACTCCTACGAGCAGTACTTC
CDR3aa: CASSRGNMGHQYSYEQYF

v_gene: TRBV5-1
j_gene: TRBJ2-3
d_gene: -
abundance: -
CDR3nt: TGCGCCAGCAGCTTGGAAAGCGGTAGCACAGATACGCAGTATTTT
CDR3aa: CASSLESGSTDTQYF

v_gene: TRBV28
j_gene: TRBJ1-2
d_gene: TRBD1
abundance: -
CDR3nt: TGTGCCAGCAGTCCTCACCCAGGGACAGGGGGGAACACCTTC
CDR3aa: CASSPHPGTGGNTF

v_gene: TRBV10-3
j_gene: TRBJ1-4
d_gene: -
abundance: once
CDR3nt: TGTGCCATCAGTGAGGGGGTCGGGGAAAAACTGTTTTTT
CDR3aa: CAISEGVGEKLFF

v_gene: TRBV2
j_gene: TRBJ1-4
d_gene: TRBD1
abundance: -
CDR3nt: TGTGCCAGCAGTGAAGGGACAGGGGGTGAAAAACTGTTTTTT
CDR3aa: CASSEGTGGEKLFF

v_gene: TRBV12-3/TRBV12-4
j_gene: TRBJ1-2
d_gene: TRBD1
abundance: few
CDR3nt: TGTGCCAGCAGTTTGGGACAGGAGTCATATGGCTACACCTTC
CDR3aa: CASSLGQESYGYTF

v_gene: TRBV20-1
j_gene: TRBJ2-3
d_gene: TRBD2
abundance: -
CDR3nt: TGCAGTGCTCCCCGGGGGGGAAGCACAGATACGCAGTATTTT
CDR3aa: CSAPRGGSTDTQYF

v_gene: TRBV15
j_gene: TRBJ2-1
d_gene: TRBD1
abundance: -
CDR3nt: TGTGCCACCAGCAGAGGGGACAGCTCACCGGTAGGCAATGAGCAGTTCTTC
CDR3aa: CATSRGDSSPVGNEQFF

v_gene: TRBV29-1
j_gene: TRBJ1-2
d_gene: -
abundance: many
CDR3nt: TGCAGCGTTGAAATTCAGAACCCCAGGGAGGGTTATGGCTACACCTTC
CDR3aa: CSVEIQNPREGYGYTF

v_gene: TRBV27
j_gene: TRBJ2-3
d_gene: TRBD2
abundance: -
CDR3nt: TGTGCCAGCAGTTCCATAGCGGGGGGTCCCAGCACAGATACGCAGTATTTT
CDR3aa: CASSSIAGGPSTDTQYF

v_gene: TRBV11-3
j_gene: TRBJ2-1
d_gene: TRBD2
abundance: few
CDR3nt: TGTGCCAGCAGCTTAGGCGAGCGGGGGGGCAAAGAGCAGTTCTTC
CDR3aa: CASSLGERGGKEQFF

v_gene: TRBV12-3/TRBV12-4
j_gene: TRBJ1-2
d_gene: -
abundance: few
CDR3nt: TGTGCCAGCACCGCGACCGGGGGATACTATGGCTACACCTTC
CDR3aa: CASTATGGYYGYTF

v_gene: TRBV20-1
j_gene: TRBJ2-3
d_gene: TRBD2
abundance: few
CDR3nt: TGCAGTGCGTCGGGAGGGCTTAGCGGGGGGGACACAGATACGCAGTATTTT
CDR3aa: CSASGGLSGGDTDTQYF

v_gene: TRBV15
j_gene: TRBJ2-5
d_gene: TRBD2
abundance: -
CDR3nt: TGTGCCACCAGCAGGTCTTCTAGCGGGGGGGCGGAGACCCAGTACTTC
CDR3aa: CATSRSSSGGAETQYF

v_gene: TRBV20-1
j_gene: TRBJ2-1
d_gene: TRBD2
abundance: -
CDR3nt: TGCAGTGCTAGAATGCCGGGACTAGGGGGTGAGCAGTTCTTC
CDR3aa: CSARMPGLGGEQFF

v_gene: TRBV4-1
j_gene: TRBJ1-2
d_gene: -
abundance: -
CDR3nt: TGCGCCAGCAGCCAACCTTTCGTCTCCGGTGGCTACACCTTC
CDR3aa: CASSQPFVSGGYTF

v_gene: TRBV5-4
j_gene: TRBJ2-5
d_gene: TRBD1
abundance: few
CDR3nt: TGTGCCAGCAGCCGGGACAGCGAAGAGACCCAGTACTTC
CDR3aa: CASSRDSEETQYF

v_gene: TRBV29-1
j_gene: TRBJ2-3
d_gene: -
abundance: -
CDR3nt: TGCAGCGTTGAGTCCAGGGCATTCACAGATACGCAGTATTTT
CDR3aa: CSVESRAFTDTQYF

v_gene: TRBV20-1
j_gene: TRBJ1-2
d_gene: -
abundance: -
CDR3nt: TGCAGTGCTAGAGATCGTAACAGTACCGCCCCGGGTTATGGCTACACCTTC
CDR3aa: CSARDRNSTAPGYGYTF

v_gene: TRBV24-1
j_gene: TRBJ2-5
d_gene: -
abundance: -
CDR3nt: TGTGCCACCAGACAGGGAGGGAGCAATGAGCAGTACTTC
CDR3aa: CATRQGGSNEQYF

v_gene: TRBV5-1
j_gene: TRBJ2-7
d_gene: -
abundance: few
CDR3nt: TGCGCCAGCAGCGCCGGACAAGGGCGCGAGCAGTACTTC
CDR3aa: CASSAGQGREQYF

v_gene: TRBV5-1
j_gene: TRBJ2-5
d_gene: -
abundance: few
CDR3nt: TGCGCCAGCAGCTACGGGCAAGGAGGGAGGAACCAGTACTTC
CDR3aa: CASSYGQGGRNQYF

v_gene: TRBV9
j_gene: TRBJ2-7
d_gene: TRBD2
abundance: -
CDR3nt: TGTGCCAGCAGCGCATCGGGACTAGCGGTCTACAATGAGCAGTACTTC
CDR3aa: CASSASGLAVYNEQYF

v_gene: TRBV5-1
j_gene: TRBJ2-3
d_gene: -
abundance: -
CDR3nt: TGCGCCAGCAGGCCCGGGACCATCCGCGATACGCAGTATTTT
CDR3aa: CASRPGTIRDTQYF

v_gene: TRBV11-2
j_gene: TRBJ2-1
d_gene: TRBD2
abundance: few
CDR3nt: TGTGCCAGCAGCTTGGCCGGGACTAGTCCCTACAATGAGCAGTTCTTC
CDR3aa: CASSLAGTSPYNEQFF

v_gene: TRBV6-5
j_gene: TRBJ2-7
d_gene: -
abundance: -
CDR3nt: TGTGCCAGCAGTTACGGGGATGGTTTGAGGCCCTACGAGCAGTACTTC
CDR3aa: CASSYGDGLRPYEQYF

v_gene: TRBV24-1
j_gene: TRBJ2-1
d_gene: TRBD2
abundance: -
CDR3nt: TGTGCCACCAGTGATCGCGGGGGGGCCCCCTACAATGAGCAGTTCTTC
CDR3aa: CATSDRGGAPYNEQFF

v_gene: TRBV20-1
j_gene: TRBJ2-1
d_gene: TRBD2
abundance: -
CDR3nt: TGCAGTGCGGTAGCGGGGGGGCGGGGTGAGCAGTTCTTC
CDR3aa: CSAVAGGRGEQFF

v_gene: TRBV4-1
j_gene: TRBJ2-3
d_gene: TRBD2
abundance: once
CDR3nt: TGCGCCAGCAGCCAAGGAGGGACTAGCGGGGGCGATACGCAGTATTTT
CDR3aa: CASSQGGTSGGDTQYF

v_gene: TRBV5-1
j_gene: TRBJ2-7
d_gene: TRBD1
abundance: once
CDR3nt: TGCGCCAGCAGCGAAACCGGGACAGCCCAGGGCGAGCAGTACTTC
CDR3aa: CASSETGTAQGEQYF

v_gene: TRBV7-9
j_gene: TRBJ2-5
d_gene: TRBD1
abundance: -
CDR3nt: TGTGCCAGCAGCTCGACAGGGGGATTGGTGACCCAGTACTTC
CDR3aa: CASSSTGGLVTQYF

v_gene: TRBV10-2
j_gene: TRBJ2-4
d_gene: -
abundance: -
CDR3nt: TGCGCCAGCAGTGAGCCCCGCGGACCGATACTAGCCAAAAACATTCAGTACTTC
CDR3aa: CASSEPRGPILAKNIQYF

v_gene: TRBV6-6
j_gene: TRBJ1-5
d_gene: TRBD1
abundance: -
CDR3nt: TGTGCCAGCAGTTCCCCGACAGGGGCGGGCAATCAGCCCCAGCATTTT
CDR3aa: CASSSPTGAGNQPQHF

v_gene: TRBV5-1
j_gene: TRBJ2-1
d_gene: -
abundance: once
CDR3nt: TGCGCCAGCAGCGTGGACGCGGGGAATGGGCAGTTCTTC
CDR3aa: CASSVDAGNGQFF

v_gene: TRBV6-5
j_gene: TRBJ1-4
d_gene: -
abundance: -
CDR3nt: TGTGCCAGCAGCCAGAAATTTTATGAAAAACTGTTTTTT
CDR3aa: CASSQKFYEKLFF

v_gene: TRBV11-2
j_gene: TRBJ2-5
d_gene: -
abundance: -
CDR3nt: TGTGCCAGCAGCCAGAAGCCGGGGTGGGGCGAGGGGCAGTACTTC
CDR3aa: CASSQKPGWGEGQYF

v_gene: TRBV5-1
j_gene: TRBJ2-1
d_gene: -
abundance: -
CDR3nt: TGCGCCAGCAGCCCCCCCGGGTGGGAGAACAATGAGCAGTTCTTC
CDR3aa: CASSPPGWENNEQFF

v_gene: TRBV9
j_gene: TRBJ1-1
d_gene: -
abundance: few
CDR3nt: TGTGCCAGCAGCCCTAACACAGCGAACACTGAAGCTTTCTTT
CDR3aa: CASSPNTANTEAFF

v_gene: TRBV20-1
j_gene: TRBJ2-3
d_gene: -
abundance: -
CDR3nt: TGCAGTGCTAGAATCGGAGTCTTGCAGTATTTT
CDR3aa: CSARIGVLQYF

v_gene: TRBV20-1
j_gene: TRBJ2-5
d_gene: TRBD2
abundance: few
CDR3nt: TGCAGTGCGGGGAGCGGGGGTTCCCCGGGGGCCCAGTACTTC
CDR3aa: CSAGSGGSPGAQYF

v_gene: TRBV4-1
j_gene: TRBJ2-3
d_gene: -
abundance: few
CDR3nt: TGCGCCAGCAGCCTCGCCCAGTTCACAGATACGCAGTATTTT
CDR3aa: CASSLAQFTDTQYF

v_gene: TRBV28
j_gene: TRBJ2-2
d_gene: -
abundance: -
CDR3nt: TGTGCCAGCAACATCCGGGCCGGGTTGACCGGGGAGCTGTTTTTT
CDR3aa: CASNIRAGLTGELFF

v_gene: TRBV5-1
j_gene: TRBJ2-5
d_gene: -
abundance: few
CDR3nt: TGCGCCAGCAGCGGGGGGATCTACCAAGAGACCCAGTACTTC
CDR3aa: CASSGGIYQETQYF

v_gene: TRBV12-3/TRBV12-4
j_gene: TRBJ1-1
d_gene: TRBD1
abundance: few
CDR3nt: TGTGCCAGCAGTTTTAGACAGGGAGGCACTGAAGCTTTCTTT
CDR3aa: CASSFRQGGTEAFF

v_gene: TRBV4-1
j_gene: TRBJ1-2
d_gene: -
abundance: -
CDR3nt: TGCGCCAGCAGCCAAGATACGGCAGGGGTTAACTATGGCTACACCTTC
CDR3aa: CASSQDTAGVNYGYTF

v_gene: TRBV11-2
j_gene: TRBJ2-6
d_gene: -
abundance: -
CDR3nt: TGTGCCAGCAGGCGGCCTCGCTCTGGGGCCAACGTCCTGACTTTC
CDR3aa: CASRRPRSGANVLTF

v_gene: TRBV15
j_gene: TRBJ1-1
d_gene: -
abundance: -
CDR3nt: TGTGCCACCAGCAGACGGTTGAACACTGAAGCTTTCTTT
CDR3aa: CATSRRLNTEAFF

v_gene: TRBV7-2
j_gene: TRBJ1-2
d_gene: -
abundance: once
CDR3nt: TGTGCCAGCAGCAGTCAGGCAGGGGCCTATGGCTACACCTTC
CDR3aa: CASSSQAGAYGYTF

v_gene: TRBV28
j_gene: TRBJ2-3
d_gene: TRBD2
abundance: -
CDR3nt: TGTGCCAGCAGCCAGAGGACTAGCGGCTCCACAGATACGCAGTATTTT
CDR3aa: CASSQRTSGSTDTQYF

v_gene: TRBV11-2
j_gene: TRBJ2-5
d_gene: TRBD2
abundance: once
CDR3nt: TGTGCCAGCAGTATAGTTAGGGGAGGGGAGACCCAGTACTTC
CDR3aa: CASSIVRGGETQYF

v_gene: TRBV5-5
j_gene: TRBJ1-5
d_gene: -
abundance: -
CDR3nt: TGTGCCAGCAGCTTGGTGGGAGGGCGCAATCAGCCCCAGCATTTT
CDR3aa: CASSLVGGRNQPQHF

v_gene: TRBV25-1
j_gene: TRBJ2-7
d_gene: TRBD2
abundance: -
CDR3nt: TGTGCCAGCAGTGCTGCTAGCGGGGGGTTCAACGAGCAGTACTTC
CDR3aa: CASSAASGGFNEQYF

v_gene: TRBV20-1
j_gene: TRBJ1-2
d_gene: TRBD1
abundance: few
CDR3nt: TGCAGTGCTAGTCCGGGACAGGGGTATGGCTACACCTTC
CDR3aa: CSASPGQGYGYTF

v_gene: TRBV6-2/TRBV6-3
j_gene: TRBJ2-5
d_gene: TRBD2
abundance: -
CDR3nt: TGTGCCAGCAGACATCTCTGGCGGGGGAATCAAGAGACCCAGTACTTC
CDR3aa: CASRHLWRGNQETQYF